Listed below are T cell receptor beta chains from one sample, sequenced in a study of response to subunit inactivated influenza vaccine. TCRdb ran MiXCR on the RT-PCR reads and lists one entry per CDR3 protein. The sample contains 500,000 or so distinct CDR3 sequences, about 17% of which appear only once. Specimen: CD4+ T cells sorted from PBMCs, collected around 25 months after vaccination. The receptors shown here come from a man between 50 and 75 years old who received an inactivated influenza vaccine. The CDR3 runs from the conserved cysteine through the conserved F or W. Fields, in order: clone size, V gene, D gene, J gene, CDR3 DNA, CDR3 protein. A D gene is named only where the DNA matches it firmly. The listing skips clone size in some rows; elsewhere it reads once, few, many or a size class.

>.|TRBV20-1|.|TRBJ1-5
TGCAGTGCTAGAATCGCCCTGGGGCCTAATCAGCCCCAGCATTTT
CSARIALGPNQPQHF
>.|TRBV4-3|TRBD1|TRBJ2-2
TGCGCCAGCAGCCCGAGTCGGACAGGAGACACCGGGGAGCTGTTTTTT
CASSPSRTGDTGELFF
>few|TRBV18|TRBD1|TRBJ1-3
TGTGCCAGCTCACCCCCGGGACAGAGCTCTGGAAACACCATATATTTT
CASSPPGQSSGNTIYF
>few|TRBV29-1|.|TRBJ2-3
TGCAGCGTTTCTAGCACAGATACGCAGTATTTT
CSVSSTDTQYF
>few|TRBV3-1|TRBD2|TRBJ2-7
TGTGCCAGCAGCCCCCAACTAGCGGGAGAGCCTAACTTC
CASSPQLAGEPNF
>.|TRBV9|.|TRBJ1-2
TGTGCCAGCAGCATCCGGGACGGCACATATGGCTACACCTTC
CASSIRDGTYGYTF
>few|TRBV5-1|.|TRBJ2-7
TGCGCCAGCAGTTTCCGCGGAGGCTCTCACTACGAGCAGTACTTC
CASSFRGGSHYEQYF
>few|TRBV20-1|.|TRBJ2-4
TGCAGTGCCCCCACGATAGTCAAAAACATTCAGTACTTC
CSAPTIVKNIQYF
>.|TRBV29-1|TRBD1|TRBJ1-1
TGCAGCGCCGACCCGGGACAGGGAAGCACTGAAGCTTTCTTT
CSADPGQGSTEAFF
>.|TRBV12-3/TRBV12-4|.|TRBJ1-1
TGTGCCAGCAGCGCCGGGGGAGGTAGCACTGAAGCTTTCTTT
CASSAGGGSTEAFF
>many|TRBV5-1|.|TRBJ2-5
TGTGCCAGCAGCCTACAGGGGAGGCAAGAGACCCAGTACTTC
CASSLQGRQETQYF
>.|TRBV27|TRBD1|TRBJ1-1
TGTGCCAGCAGTTTCCGGGACAGGGGATCTGAAGCTTTCTTT
CASSFRDRGSEAFF
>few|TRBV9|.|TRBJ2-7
TGTGCCAGCAGCGTAGGACCCAGCGGAAGCTCCTACGAGCAGTACTTC
CASSVGPSGSSYEQYF
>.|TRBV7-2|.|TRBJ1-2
TGTGCCAGCAGCTCCGGGAACAGAGACGGCTACACCTTC
CASSSGNRDGYTF
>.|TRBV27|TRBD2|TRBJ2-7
TGTGCCAGCAGCATCTCAGCGGGAGGCCGTTTCGAGCAGTACTTC
CASSISAGGRFEQYF
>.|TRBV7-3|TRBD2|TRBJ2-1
TGTGCCAGCAGCTTGAGCGGGACCCGCAATGAGCAGTTCTTC
CASSLSGTRNEQFF
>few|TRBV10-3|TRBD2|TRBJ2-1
TGTGCCATCAGTCAACTAGCGGGAGGGTCATACAATGAGCAGTTCTTC
CAISQLAGGSYNEQFF
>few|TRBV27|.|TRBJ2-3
TGTGCCAGCCACTCGGTGGGCACAGATACGCAGTATTTT
CASHSVGTDTQYF
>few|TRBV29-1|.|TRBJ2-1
TGCAGCGTTACCCAGCGAGGGCTGAACAATGAGCAGTTCTTC
CSVTQRGLNNEQFF
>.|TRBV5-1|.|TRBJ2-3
TGCGCCAGCAGCTTGGGGGTAATGGGGGTTACAGATACGCAGTATTTT
CASSLGVMGVTDTQYF
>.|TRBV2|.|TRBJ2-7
TGTGCCAGCAATACTAACGGGATCTCAGGAGAGCAGTACTTC
CASNTNGISGEQYF
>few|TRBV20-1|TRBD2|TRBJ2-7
TGCAGTGCCCCAGTTGGCGGGAGCTCCTACGAGCAGTACTTC
CSAPVGGSSYEQYF
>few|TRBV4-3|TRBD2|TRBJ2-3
TGCGCCAGCAGCCAAGTTAAGACTAGCGGGAGGTCTCTCACAGATACGCAGTATTTT
CASSQVKTSGRSLTDTQYF
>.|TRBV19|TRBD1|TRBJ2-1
TGTGCCAGTAGCTTACCGGGACAGCAAGGAGGTGAGCAGTTCTTC
CASSLPGQQGGEQFF
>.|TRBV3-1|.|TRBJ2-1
TGTGCCAGCAGCCAAGTGGGGACTTTATGGTCCTACAATGAGCAGTTCTTC
CASSQVGTLWSYNEQFF
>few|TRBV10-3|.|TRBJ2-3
TGTGCCATCAGTGCGGACCCGACGGCGGGGGATACGCAGTATTTT
CAISADPTAGDTQYF
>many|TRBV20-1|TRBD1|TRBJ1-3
TGCAGTGTAACCGGGACAGTCTCTGGAAACACCATATATTTT
CSVTGTVSGNTIYF
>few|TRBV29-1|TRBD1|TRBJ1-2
TGCAGCGTTGGGGGGACAGGGGCCACGTATGGCTACACCTTC
CSVGGTGATYGYTF
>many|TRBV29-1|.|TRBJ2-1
TGCAGCGCGAGAGGGGAAGGGCAGTTCTTC
CSARGEGQFF